These T cell receptor beta chains were read from a single sample in a study of cytomegalovirus exposure and HLA in healthy donors. Measured with immunoSEQ multiplex PCR; TCRdb has only the in-frame clones, and not every one. The sample includes some 110,000 clones, approximately 82% of them seen just once. The sequencing sample was made of PBMCs. These receptors were taken from a man in his thirties or forties in good health and CMV-seropositive. Both conserved end residues are part of each CDR3. A D gene is named only where the DNA matches it firmly. Clone size is shown for a subset of rows, as once, few, many or a class of expanded clone.

NA | TRBJ1-1 | NA | TRBV2 | TGTGCCAGCTATCTGACAGGGAACACTGAAGCTTTCTTT | CASYLTGNTEAFF
TRBD1 | TRBJ1-1 | NA | TRBV14 | TGTGCCAGCAGCCAAGTCGCAGGGGGCACTGAAGCTTTCTTT | CASSQVAGGTEAFF
NA | TRBJ2-3 | NA | TRBV11-2 | TGTGCCAGCAGCTTAGTCGTTGGGGGGGCCACAGATACGCAGTATTTT | CASSLVVGGATDTQYF
TRBD1 | TRBJ1-2 | NA | TRBV27 | TGTGCCAGCGCGACAGGGTTCCATGGCTACACCTTC | CASATGFHGYTF
NA | TRBJ1-5 | NA | TRBV7-8 | TGTGCCAGCAGCTCACAAGGGGATCAGCCCCAGCATTTT | CASSSQGDQPQHF
NA | TRBJ2-5 | NA | TRBV7-8 | TGTGCCAGCAGCTCCGGACTGGTTAAAGTGACCCAGTACTTC | CASSSGLVKVTQYF
NA | TRBJ2-3 | NA | TRBV4-2 | TGTGCCAGCAGCGGGGACGACCAGGGGACAGATACGCAGTATTTT | CASSGDDQGTDTQYF
NA | TRBJ2-7 | NA | TRBV6-1 | TGTGCCAGCAGTGAAGAAATAGCGGCCCACTCCTACGAGCAGTACTTC | CASSEEIAAHSYEQYF
TRBD1 | TRBJ1-5 | once | TRBV4-1 | TGCGCCAGCAGCCAAGTCCCGGGACAGGGGGACCCCCAGCATTTT | CASSQVPGQGDPQHF
TRBD1 | TRBJ1-2 | NA | TRBV7-2 | TGTGCCAGCAGCTTAGGGGGACAGGGTTGGAACTATGGCTACACCTTC | CASSLGGQGWNYGYTF
TRBD2 | TRBJ2-3 | NA | TRBV19 | TGTGCCAGTAGTATAGTTCTTGGTTCTAGCGGGGTCACAGATACGCAGTATTTT | CASSIVLGSSGVTDTQYF
TRBD1 | TRBJ1-2 | NA | TRBV2 | TGTGCCAGCAGTGAGAGTGGACAGGCCCTCTATGGCTACACCTTC | CASSESGQALYGYTF
NA | TRBJ1-1 | NA | TRBV5-1 | TGCGCCAGCAGCCCCGGACGGGAAACTGAAGCTTTCTTT | CASSPGRETEAFF
TRBD1 | TRBJ2-1 | few | TRBV10-3 | TGTGCCATCAGTGAGACGGGGACAGCCGAGCAGTTCTTC | CAISETGTAEQFF
TRBD1 | TRBJ2-7 | NA | TRBV13 | TGTGCCAGCAGCTTAGGCCTTACGGGGACAGGCTACGAGCAGTACTTC | CASSLGLTGTGYEQYF
NA | TRBJ1-2 | NA | TRBV5-1 | TGCGCCAGCCGTGAGGGGGGGGCGGTCTATGGCTACACCTTC | CASREGGAVYGYTF
TRBD2 | TRBJ2-4 | NA | TRBV6-5 | TGTGCCAGCAGAGCCGCGGGAGCCGTTCAGTACTTC | CASRAAGAVQYF
NA | TRBJ1-5 | NA | TRBV29-1 | TGCAGCGTCAGGGAACCCAATCAGCCCCAGCATTTT | CSVREPNQPQHF
NA | TRBJ1-6 | NA | TRBV5-1 | TGCGCCAGCAGCCAGGGACTCCCATATAATTCACCCCTCCACTTT | CASSQGLPYNSPLHF
NA | TRBJ2-7 | NA | TRBV27 | TGTGCCAGCAGCCGAAACAGGGACGGGGCCTACGAGCAGTACTTC | CASSRNRDGAYEQYF